The 2 T cell receptor beta chains listed next were all sequenced from one sample in a study of early T cells in non-severe SARS-CoV-2 infection. TCRdb redid the calling of the 5' RACE reads with MiXCR, one entry per CDR3 protein. This table has tens of thousands of distinct CDR3 sequences, approximately 11% appearing once. The sequenced sample consisted of whole blood. The receptors were gathered from an adult who was a healthcare worker with PCR-confirmed SARS-CoV-2 infection or an uninfected control (not recorded which).

This clonotype was found a few times. The V call is TRBV20-1, the J call TRBJ2-7; D possibly matches TRBD1 or TRBD2 (5 bases each). V was pared by 6 bases and J by 5 bases, with 20 bases between. The germline CDR1 and CDR2 sequences are DFQATT and SNEGSKA (reference sequence). The CDR3 loop spans 14 amino acids. The CDR3 sequence: CSALHAGGTHEQYF. CDR3 DNA sequence: TGCAGTGCCTTACACGCAGGTGGGACGCACGAGCAGTACTTC.

This clonotype turned up a few times. This chain joins TRBV5-1 and TRBJ2-6, with no clear D. Germline loops: CDR1 SGHRS, CDR2 YFSETQ. Trimming cost V 3 bases and J 0 bases, with 10 bases left between them. The length of the CDR3 is 16 residues. In nucleotides, the CDR3 is TGCGCCAGCAGCTCCCGGGTGCACTCTGGGGCCAACGTCCTGACTTTC. Protein: CASSSRVHSGANVLTF.